The present entry profiles one T cell receptor beta chain with its context. The sample comes from a study of shared clonotypes between healthy human individuals. Study-level information: Contributing individuals were a couple of females and a few males aged 18 to 49. CD4 naive and memory got three plates each, CD8 naive two, CD8 memory one.

The naive CD8 subset, CD45RO-negative cells positively selected for CCR7, excluded terminally differentiated effector memory CD45RA+ cells. Produced via immunoSEQ multiplex PCR; TCRdb's table is partial and in-frame only. This table holds about 800,000 clones, 96% found once. Germline loops: CDR1 SGHTA, CDR2 FQGNSA. V lost 3 bases to trimming and J lost 1 base; unmatched junction nucleotides: 5. The CDR3 is 15 residues long. The receptor was isolated from a man under 40 in good health. The chain has TRBV7-2 and TRBJ2-5, with TRBD2 matching 7 bases. The sample was naive CD8+ T cells sorted from blood. The CDR3 region has the DNA TGTGCCAGCAGCTTGGGGGGGGTCCCCCAAGAGACCCAGTACTTC. Its translation: CASSLGGVPQETQYF.